This T cell receptor beta chain was observed in a study of blood T cell repertoires in COVID-19. Whole-study context: Samples representing acute and convalescent COVID-19 were sourced from the United States, Italy and Spain. Sources were T cells, B-cell-depleted T cells, or PBMCs; the material itself was cDNA or gDNA.

Trimming stripped 3 bases from V and 5 bases from J, with 10 bases between. Per germline, CDR1 MRHNA and CDR2 SNTAGT. The CDR3 has 13 amino acids. Authors' processing steps: Amplifying reference gene primers gave estimates of nucleated cell counts. Clones were sequenced by immunoSEQ multiplex PCR, and TCRdb holds only the in-frame ones, with some missing. V and J calls and clone size are copied from that table; D and trimming were computed from the DNA. Of roughly 300,000 clones in the sample, more than 75% are singletons; the top ten hold 3.5% to 5%. Recruits, aged about 18 to 100 years, lived in some 25 US areas.

This clonotype was obtained from a man aged 25-45 years who had recovered from COVID-19. V usage is TRBV6-4 and J usage is TRBJ1-1, with D possibly being TRBD1 (6 bases). Sequences were obtained from PBMCs or T cells enriched from blood (not recorded which). This CDR3 reads CASSDGGRTEAFF. The CDR3 nucleotides are TGTGCCAGCAGTGATGGGGGCAGGACTGAAGCTTTCTTT.